This T cell receptor (beta chain) was captured in a study of CD8+ T cells in alopecia areata. Study context: Twice a day, 5 to 10 mg of oral tofacitinib was administered to treated patients.

In the case of this clone: Its target is not known.

In each case, RNA was isolated and then reverse transcribed into cDNA as the sequencing template. The method was immunoSEQ multiplex PCR; TCRdb's version includes in-frame clones alone and lacks a portion of them. This repertoire shows fewer than 150,000 clones, approximately 80% found once; its top ten account for roughly 25%. CDR3 length: 13 amino acids. V was clipped by 5 bases and J by 4 bases, with 12 bases between them. Germline V gene lookup returns CDR1 SEHNR and CDR2 FQNEAQ (reference sequence). Overall study findings and caveats: On tofacitinib, scalp clonality and expanded CD8+ clones among top 100 fell significantly.

Treatment reported: oral pan-JAK inhibitor, 5-10 mg twice daily. Punch biopsies of lesional scalp, plus peripheral blood, were taken from alopecia areata patients. This receptor was taken from a human donor with alopecia areata. The sequencing here drew on CD8+ T cells sorted from blood, taken at week 4, from a patient treated with tofacitinib. This chain uses TRBV7-9 with TRBJ2-7; D possibly corresponds to TRBD2 (7 bases). The chain's CDR3 is CASSRRGGYEQYF. The CDR3 DNA sequence: TGTGCCAGCAGCCGTAGGGGGGGATACGAGCAGTACTTC.